This TCR beta chain was captured by sequencing in a study of cytomegalovirus exposure and HLA in healthy donors. Study-wide results and limits: Overall, roughly 170 TCR beta chains were annotated as cytomegalovirus-associated.

About this clone: No antigen is known for it.

Repertoires were generated with immunoSEQ multiplex PCR, while TCRdb's copy carries only in-frame clones and drops some. Of about 82,000 clones listed, 90% to 95% are singletons. V was pared by 3 bases and J by 5 bases, with 8 bases of the junction left unmatched. Germline-derived CDR1 and CDR2 are SNHLY and FYNNEI. This CDR3 is 16 amino acids long. The specimen sequenced was PBMCs. The origin of this receptor is a woman aged 18-29 years in good health and CMV-seronegative. The chain is built from TRBV2 and TRBJ1-1, with 11 positions matching TRBD1. CDR3 protein: CASSERTGGRYTEAFF. The DNA for the CDR3 is TGTGCCAGCAGTGAGCGGACAGGGGGCCGCTATACTGAAGCTTTCTTT.